The 32 T cell receptor beta chains listed next were all sequenced from one sample in a study of PD-1 blockade in classical Hodgkin lymphoma. Every patient was affected by relapse after autologous stem cell transplantation, while exposure to brentuximab vedotin was not uniform. Sequencing used immunoSEQ multiplex PCR; TCRdb keeps in-frame clones, though not all of them. This table has 45,000 to 65,000 clones, just under 75% appearing once. The material was peripheral blood mononuclear cells (PBMCs), obtained before the second cycle of nivolumab. Receptors originate from a human donor with classical Hodgkin lymphoma.

The chain is built from TRBV6-5 and TRBJ2-5, with D possibly TRBD1 on 5 matching bases. This CDR3 contains 13 residues. Trimming pared 5 bases from V and 7 bases from J, leaving 14 bases between. Germline CDR1 and CDR2: MNHEY and SVGAGI. CDR3 region: CASSPSGLGTQYF. The CDR3 DNA is TGTGCCAGCAGTCCCTCAGGGTTGGGGACCCAGTACTTC.

This clone was observed a single time. This chain joins TRBV6-6 and TRBJ2-1, with a tentative D call TRBD2 (7 bases). The CDR3 extends over 14 amino acids. Trimming removed 5 bases at V and 9 bases at J, with 17 bases between. Germline V gene data show CDR1 as MNHNY and CDR2 as SVGAGI (reference sequence). The CDR3 sequence: CASSALAGASEQFF. DNA of the CDR3: TGTGCCAGCAGTGCCCTGGCGGGGGCCAGTGAGCAGTTCTTC.

The gene calls are TRBV7-9 and TRBJ2-1; TRBD1 might be the D (6 bases). Trimming pared 0 bases from V and 3 bases from J, leaving 15 bases between. Germline assignment: CDR1 SEHNR and CDR2 FQNEAQ (reference sequence). The CDR3 runs to 17 residues. The CDR3 protein is CASSLARTGSIYNEQFF. DNA for the CDR3: TGTGCCAGCAGCTTAGCACGCACAGGGTCTATCTACAATGAGCAGTTCTTC.

This CDR3 reads CASSLGLQLNSGNTIYF. The CDR3 bases are TGCGCCAGCAGCTTGGGGCTACAGTTGAACTCTGGAAACACCATATATTTT. The gene calls are TRBV5-1 and TRBJ1-3, with D unresolved. Germline CDR1 SGHRS, CDR2 YFSETQ. The V and J ends lost 0 bases and 0 bases respectively, with 13 bases between them. The CDR3 sequence is 17 residues long.

CDR3 sequence reads: CSVPENTEAFF. CDR3 coding DNA: TGCAGCGTGCCAGAGAACACTGAAGCTTTCTTT. The V and J genes are TRBV29-1 and TRBJ1-1; D is ambiguous. This CDR3 has 11 residues. With 6 bases removed from V and 1 base from J, the gap between germline ends came to 6 bases. Germline values: CDR1 SQVTM, CDR2 ANQGSEA.

This chain joins TRBV5-1 and TRBJ2-7; D call uncertain. Germline CDR1 reads SGHRS; CDR2 reads YFSETQ. V was clipped by 6 bases and J by 3 bases, with 10 bases between them. The CDR3 has 12 residues. The CDR3 spells CASNSADYEQYF. Here the CDR3 DNA reads TGCGCCAGCAATTCAGCCGACTACGAGCAGTACTTC.

The genes are TRBV7-3 and TRBJ2-5; D is possibly TRBD2 (6 bases). This CDR3 has 15 amino acids. Trimming left V 2 bases short and J 5 bases short, with 15 bases between. The germline CDR1 and CDR2 sequences are SGHTA and FQGTGA. The CDR3 is CASSLGGGAQETQYF. The CDR3 coding sequence is TGTGCCAGCAGCTTAGGTGGAGGGGCGCAGGAGACCCAGTACTTC.

This chain connects TRBV7-2 to TRBJ2-2; tentatively, D is TRBD2 (6 bases). CDR1 is SGHTA, CDR2 FQGNSA, per germline. The CDR3 is 16 amino acids. The V gene lost 2 bases and the J gene lost 6 bases, with 16 bases spanning the gap. CDR3 sequence: CASSLNRELASGELFF. The DNA of the CDR3 is TGTGCCAGCAGCTTAAATCGGGAGCTGGCTTCCGGGGAGCTGTTTTTT.

The chain joins TRBV27 to TRBJ1-1, with D unresolved. Trimming stripped 7 bases from V and 5 bases from J, with 17 bases between. The CDR3 loop spans 14 amino acids. The germline gives CDR1 MNHEY, CDR2 SMNVEV (reference sequence). The CDR3 DNA reads as TGTGCCAGCATCTCACGGGCCCCAAGGACTGAAGCTTTCTTT. Protein sequence: CASISRAPRTEAFF.

V gene TRBV7-8 combines with J gene TRBJ1-3; D is possibly TRBD1 (5 bases). Trimming stripped 0 bases from V and 0 bases from J, with 12 bases between. The CDR3 length is 17 residues. Germline CDR1 and CDR2: SGHVS and FQNEAQ. The CDR3 sequence is CASSLAPGTLSGNTIYF. As DNA, the CDR3 is TGTGCCAGCAGCTTAGCCCCGGGGACTCTCTCTGGAAACACCATATATTTT.

The chain employs TRBV9 and TRBJ2-7; 11 nucleotides line up with TRBD1. Trimming at V came to 3 bases and at J to 0 bases, leaving 2 bases not matched to a gene. The CDR3 contains 15 residues. Per the germline V gene, CDR1 is SGDLS and CDR2 is YYNGEE. The CDR3, as DNA: TGTGCCAGCAGCGGTGGGACAGGGGGCTCCTACGAGCAGTACTTC. It translates to CASSGGTGGSYEQYF.

This clone was observed a few times. The chain recombines TRBV19 with TRBJ2-7, with D uncertain. Trimming left V 5 bases short and J 1 base short, with 12 bases between. The CDR3 extends over 14 amino acids. Per the germline V gene, CDR1 is LNHDA and CDR2 is SQIVND (reference sequence). This CDR3 reads CASSGTTVSYEQYF. For the CDR3, the DNA is TGTGCCAGTAGTGGCACCACCGTATCCTACGAGCAGTACTTC.

The chain uses TRBV6-5 and TRBJ2-7, with TRBD1 matching 9 bases. The CDR3 covers 15 residues. V shed 6 bases and J 4 bases; nucleotides not matched to a gene: 10. Germline V gives CDR1 MNHEY, CDR2 SVGAGI. CDR3 sequence reads: CASSPQGTGIYEQYF. The CDR3 DNA reads TGTGCCAGCAGCCCCCAGGGGACAGGGATTTACGAGCAGTACTTC.

The gene calls are TRBV6-5 and TRBJ2-6; D call uncertain. The CDR3 sequence is 15 residues long. Deletions cut 9 bases from V and 0 bases from J, with 12 bases between. Looked up from germline, CDR1 is MNHEY and CDR2 is SVGAGI. The CDR3 spells CASRLRFSGANVLTF. The CDR3 coding sequence is TGTGCCAGTCGTCTCAGATTCTCTGGGGCCAACGTCCTGACTTTC.

The rearrangement links TRBV11-2 to TRBJ1-1, with unresolved D. Looked up from germline, CDR1 is SGHAT and CDR2 is FQNNGV. V was shortened by 3 bases and J by 2 bases, with 13 bases between the two germline ends. This CDR3 comprises 15 residues. DNA for the CDR3: TGTGCCAGCAGCTTGACACTCCTTTTTAACACTGAAGCTTTCTTT. Translated, it gives CASSLTLLFNTEAFF.

The V and J genes are TRBV27 and TRBJ2-1; 9 bases line up with TRBD2. The CDR3 covers 15 residues. J was trimmed by 7 bases and V by 2 bases; bases with no gene match: 6. Per germline, CDR1 MNHEY and CDR2 SMNVEV (reference sequence). The DNA for the CDR3 is TGTGCCAGCAGTTTAGCGGGAGGGGGAGGTAATGAGCAGTTCTTC. Amino acid sequence: CASSLAGGGGNEQFF.

The chain employs TRBV18 and TRBJ1-1; D is uncertain. CDR1 KGHSH and CDR2 LQKENI come from the germline V gene. V shed 1 base and J shed 6 bases, with 9 bases lying between them. CDR3 length: 13 residues. The CDR3 spells CASSPLGRSEAFF. The CDR3 bases are TGTGCCAGCTCACCACTAGGGAGGTCTGAAGCTTTCTTT.

The chain employs TRBV6-5 and TRBJ2-1; D perhaps matches TRBD2 (6 bases). The CDR3 loop spans 14 amino acids. Germline V CDR1 and CDR2: MNHEY, SVGAGI. Trimming took off 2 bases at V and 10 bases at J, with 15 bases between the two ends. The chain's CDR3 is CASSYLGRRGEQFF. Written as DNA, the CDR3 is TGTGCCAGCAGTTACCTTGGTAGGCGGGGCGAGCAGTTCTTC.

This clone was detected a few times. V and J are TRBV7-3 and TRBJ2-1; TRBD2 matches at 8 bases. The length of the CDR3 is 13 residues. Germline V lookup: CDR1 SGHTA, CDR2 FQGTGA. V gave up 1 base and J gave up 9 bases; unmatched junction bases: 2. The CDR3 bases are TGTGCCAGCAGCTTAAAAGCGGGAGTTGAGCAGTTCTTC. Translation: CASSLKAGVEQFF.

The chain links TRBV30 to TRBJ2-7; 10 nucleotides line up with TRBD1. CDR1 and CDR2 (germline): GTSNPN, SVGIG (reference sequence). This CDR3 region has 15 residues. Losses at the gene ends were 4 bases for V and 3 bases for J; bases not matched to a gene: 9. The CDR3 DNA follows: TGTGCCTGGACCCCCCTAAGGACAGGGGGCTACGAGCAGTACTTC. Its protein is CAWTPLRTGGYEQYF.

The chain uses TRBV4-3 and TRBJ2-7; 8 bases fit TRBD1. The V segment lost 5 bases and the J segment 1 base; nucleotides outside the gene matches: 7. Germline CDR1 reads LGHNA; CDR2 reads YSLEER. The CDR3 is 15 residues long. The CDR3 sequence: CASSKGTGVSYEQYF. CDR3 sequence (DNA): TGCGCCAGCAGCAAGGGGACAGGCGTGTCCTACGAGCAGTACTTC.

The chain uses TRBV7-3 and TRBJ2-5; 8 positions agree with TRBD1. The end of the DNA aligns better with TRBJ2-7, so the J call may be wrong. This CDR3 region has 15 residues. Germline CDR1 SGHTA, CDR2 FQGTGA. CDR3 loop: CASSLRTGIGYEQYF. The CDR3 DNA reads TGTGCCAGCAGCTTAAGGACAGGGATTGGCTACGAGCAGTACTTC.

The chain combines TRBV11-1 with TRBJ2-7, with 10 positions matching TRBD2. CDR1 and CDR2 (germline): SGHAT, FQDESV (reference sequence). With V trimmed by 6 bases and J by 2 bases, 10 bases remained unmatched. The CDR3 contains 16 residues. The chain's CDR3 is CASSRRLAGATYEQYF. For the CDR3, the DNA is TGTGCCAGCAGTCGCCGTCTAGCGGGAGCCACCTACGAGCAGTACTTC.

This chain links TRBV5-1 with TRBJ2-3, with D possibly being TRBD1 (5 bases). This CDR3 region has 15 residues. Germline V gives CDR1 SGHRS, CDR2 YFSETQ. The V and J ends lost 4 bases and 5 bases respectively, with 17 bases between them. The CDR3 nucleotides read TGCGCCAGCAGCCTGACAGCACTCAGTAGAGATACGCAGTATTTT. Protein product: CASSLTALSRDTQYF.

On this clone: Within the sample, other DNA sequences also encode this same CDR3. CDR3 protein: CASRIQGSTNEKLFF. CDR3 coding DNA: TGTGCCAGCAGGATACAGGGATCGACTAATGAAAAACTGTTTTTT. The V gene is TRBV6-5, the J gene TRBJ1-4, with D possibly being TRBD1 (6 bases). The CDR3 runs to 15 residues. Trimming shortened V by 6 bases and J by 2 bases, and 13 bases separated the two germline ends. CDR1 and CDR2 (germline): MNHEY, SVGAGI.

The chain uses TRBV5-1 and TRBJ1-4; 7 bases are a match to TRBD1. The J segment lost 0 bases and the V segment lost 1 base, leaving 3 bases of the junction unmatched. Per the germline V gene, CDR1 is SGHRS and CDR2 is YFSETQ. The CDR3 has 16 residues. CDR3 in amino acids: CASSLWDSSTNEKLFF. Here the CDR3 DNA reads TGCGCCAGCAGCTTGTGGGACAGTTCAACTAATGAAAAACTGTTTTTT.

Only a few counts were recorded for this clone. The chain carries TRBV19 and TRBJ1-2; 7 bases align to TRBD1. CDR3 size: 15 residues. Germline V CDR1 and CDR2: LNHDA, SQIVND (reference sequence). With V trimmed by 8 bases and J by 4 bases, 13 bases remained unmatched. CDR3 DNA: TGTGCCAGTGAGCGGATCAGGACAGGAGGCTATGGCTACACCTTC. Residues: CASERIRTGGYGYTF. Variable domain in full (rest from reference TRBV19 and TRBJ1-2): DGGITQSPKYLFRKEGQNVTLSCEQNLNHDAMYWYRQDPGQGLRLIYYSQIVNDFQKGDIAEGYSVSREKKESFPLTVTSAQKNPTAFYLCASERIRTGGYGYTFGSGTRLTVV.

This chain joins TRBV10-3 and TRBJ1-5; D possibly corresponds to TRBD1 (6 bases). Looked up from germline, CDR1 is ENHRY and CDR2 is SYGVKD. This CDR3 has 12 amino acids. V was trimmed by 8 bases and J by 8 bases, leaving 13 bases between them. Here the CDR3 reads CAIGGGWEPQHF. CDR3 bases: TGTGCCATCGGGGGGGGCTGGGAGCCCCAGCATTTT.

The J gene is TRBJ1-6, the V gene TRBV5-1, with D unresolved. The V end lost 0 bases, the J end lost 6 bases, and 7 bases lay between the germline ends. The germline CDR1 and CDR2 sequences are SGHRS and YFSETQ. The CDR3 is 14 amino acids. CDR3 protein: CASSLDGSNSPLHF. CDR3 bases: TGCGCCAGCAGCTTGGACGGGAGTAATTCACCCCTCCACTTT.

The CDR3 DNA reads as TGTGCCCAAAGTTTCTTGAGCACTGAAGCTTTCTTT. Translated: CAQSFLSTEAFF. The gene calls are TRBV30 and TRBJ1-1; D not resolved. Per germline, CDR1 GTSNPN and CDR2 SVGIG (reference sequence). There are 12 residues in the CDR3. Trimming stripped 8 bases from V and 4 bases from J, with 14 bases between.

V gene TRBV7-3 combines with J gene TRBJ2-7; 11 bases are a match to TRBD2. Looked up from germline, CDR1 is SGHTA and CDR2 is FQGTGA. This CDR3 has 18 amino acids. Losses at the gene ends were 1 base for V and 2 bases for J; bases not matched to a gene: 10. As DNA, the CDR3 is TGTGCCAGCAGCTTAAAATCTTCGTCTAGCGGGAGGACCTACGAGCAGTACTTC. This sequence encodes CASSLKSSSSGRTYEQYF.

The gene calls are TRBV27 and TRBJ2-3, with D perhaps assigned TRBD1 or TRBD2 (5 bases each). V shed 7 bases and J shed 2 bases, with 22 bases lying between them. Germline assignment: CDR1 MNHEY and CDR2 SMNVEV (reference sequence). This CDR3 is 17 amino acids long. In DNA, the CDR3 is TGTGCCAGCACCTTTCAGGGCAGGAGGATTTCCACAGATACGCAGTATTTT. This translates into CASTFQGRRISTDTQYF.